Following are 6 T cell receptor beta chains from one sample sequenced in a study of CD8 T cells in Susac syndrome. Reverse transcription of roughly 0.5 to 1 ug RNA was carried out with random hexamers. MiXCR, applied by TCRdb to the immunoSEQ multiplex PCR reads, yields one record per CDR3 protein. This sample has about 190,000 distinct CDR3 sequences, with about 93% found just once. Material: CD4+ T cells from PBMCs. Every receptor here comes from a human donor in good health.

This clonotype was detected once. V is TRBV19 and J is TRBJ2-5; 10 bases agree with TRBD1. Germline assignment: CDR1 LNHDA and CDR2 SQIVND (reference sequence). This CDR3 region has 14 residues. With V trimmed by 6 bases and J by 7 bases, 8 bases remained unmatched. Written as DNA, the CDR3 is TGTGCCAGTAGCCGCGGGACAGGGGAGGGGACCCAGTACTTC. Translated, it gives CASSRGTGEGTQYF.

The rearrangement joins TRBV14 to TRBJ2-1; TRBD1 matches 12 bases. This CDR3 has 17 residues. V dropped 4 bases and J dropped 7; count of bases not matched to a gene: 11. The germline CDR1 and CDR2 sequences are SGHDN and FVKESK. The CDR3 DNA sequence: TGTGCCAGCAGCCTACTGCTCGGGACAGGGGGCGGGAATGAGCAGTTCTTC. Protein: CASSLLLGTGGGNEQFF.

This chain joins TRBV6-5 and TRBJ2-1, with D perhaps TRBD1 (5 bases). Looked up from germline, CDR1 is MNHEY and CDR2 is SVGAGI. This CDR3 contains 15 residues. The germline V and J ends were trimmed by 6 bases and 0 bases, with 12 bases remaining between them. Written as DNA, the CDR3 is TGTGCCAGCAGCTGGACACCCGTCTCCTACAATGAGCAGTTCTTC. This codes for CASSWTPVSYNEQFF.

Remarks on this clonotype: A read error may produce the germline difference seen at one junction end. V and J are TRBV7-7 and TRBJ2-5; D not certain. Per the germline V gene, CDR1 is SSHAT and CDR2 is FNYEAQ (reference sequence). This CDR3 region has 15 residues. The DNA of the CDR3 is TGTGCTAGCAGCTTATTCAAAGGATTGCGAGAGACCCAGTACTTC. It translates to CASSLFKGLRETQYF.

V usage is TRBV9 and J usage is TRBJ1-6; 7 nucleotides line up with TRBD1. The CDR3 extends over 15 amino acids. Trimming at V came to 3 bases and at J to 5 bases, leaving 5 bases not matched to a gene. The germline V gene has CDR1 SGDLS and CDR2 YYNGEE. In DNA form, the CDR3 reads TGTGCCAGCAGCGGGGACAGCCGGAATAATTCACCCCTCCACTTT. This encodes CASSGDSRNNSPLHF.

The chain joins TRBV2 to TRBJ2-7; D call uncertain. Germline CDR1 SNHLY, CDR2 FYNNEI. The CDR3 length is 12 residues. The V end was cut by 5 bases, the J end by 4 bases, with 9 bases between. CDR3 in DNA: TGTGCCAGCAGTCTACGGCCTTACGAGCAGTACTTC. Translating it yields CASSLRPYEQYF.